Many counts were recorded for the clone carrying this T cell receptor beta chain. Its antigen is as yet unknown. Between the trimmed V and J ends, which lost 0 bases and 6 bases, there was a span of 18 bases. The CDR3 is 16 residues long. Germline V gives CDR1 SQVTM, CDR2 ANQGSEA. The source of the sample is a study of early T cells in non-severe SARS-CoV-2 infection. The wider study: Investigators sequenced bulk RNA drawn from unsorted whole blood, and chains remained unpaired.

General observations from the study: Missing private and CD4 specificities, VDJdb matching favored anti-spike CD8 responses.

The TCR library protocol attached unique molecular identifiers to the individual cDNA molecules. TCRdb ran MiXCR on the 5' RACE reads and lists one entry per CDR3 protein. The sample contains approximately 50,000 distinct CDR3 sequences, approximately 9.4% of which appear only once. Material: whole blood. The chain employs TRBV29-1 and TRBJ2-1; TRBD2 might be the D (6 bases). This receptor was taken from an adult who was a healthcare worker with PCR-confirmed SARS-CoV-2 infection or an uninfected control (not recorded which). The CDR3 DNA sequence: TGCAGCGTTGAAGATGCTCTCGGGAGCGGAGCCAATGAGCAGTTCTTC. Translated, it gives CSVEDALGSGANEQFF.